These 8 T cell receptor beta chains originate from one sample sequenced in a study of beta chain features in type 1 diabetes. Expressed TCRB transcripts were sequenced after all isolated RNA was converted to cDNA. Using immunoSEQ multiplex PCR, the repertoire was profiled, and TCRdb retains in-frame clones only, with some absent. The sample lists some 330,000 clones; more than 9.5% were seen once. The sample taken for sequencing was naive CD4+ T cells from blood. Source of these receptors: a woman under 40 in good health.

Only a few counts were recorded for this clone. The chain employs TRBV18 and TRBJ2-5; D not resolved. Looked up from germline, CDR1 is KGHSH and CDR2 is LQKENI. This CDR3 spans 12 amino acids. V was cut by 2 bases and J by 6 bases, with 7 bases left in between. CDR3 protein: CASSPIEKTQYF. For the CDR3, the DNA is TGTGCCAGCTCACCAATTGAGAAGACCCAGTACTTC.

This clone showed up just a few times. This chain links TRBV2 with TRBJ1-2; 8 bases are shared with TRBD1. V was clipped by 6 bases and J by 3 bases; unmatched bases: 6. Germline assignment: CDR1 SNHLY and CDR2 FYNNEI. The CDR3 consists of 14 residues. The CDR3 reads CASRRTGNYYGYTF. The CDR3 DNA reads TGTGCCAGCAGGCGGACAGGGAACTACTATGGCTACACCTTC.

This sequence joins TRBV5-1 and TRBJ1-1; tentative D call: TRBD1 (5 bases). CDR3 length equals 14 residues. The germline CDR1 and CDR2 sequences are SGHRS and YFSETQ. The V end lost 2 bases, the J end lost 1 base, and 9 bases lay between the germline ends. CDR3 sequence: CASSLDGGNTEAFF. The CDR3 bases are TGCGCCAGCAGCTTAGACGGGGGGAACACTGAAGCTTTCTTT.

CDR3 region: CASSSGQGVPYEQYF. The CDR3 region has the DNA TGTGCCAGCAGTTCGGGACAGGGGGTCCCCTACGAGCAGTACTTC. The chain uses TRBV28 and TRBJ2-7; TRBD1 matches 11 bases. Germline CDR1 reads MDHEN; CDR2 reads SYDVKM. V lost 4 bases, J lost 2 bases, and 4 bases stayed unmatched. This CDR3 region has 15 residues. Full variable domain (rest looked up from reference TRBV28 and TRBJ2-7): DVKVTQSSRYLVKRTGEKVFLECVQDMDHENMFWYRQDPGLGLRLIYFSYDVKMKEKGDIPEGYSVSREKKERFSLILESASTNQTSMYLCASSSGQGVPYEQYFGPGTRLTVT.

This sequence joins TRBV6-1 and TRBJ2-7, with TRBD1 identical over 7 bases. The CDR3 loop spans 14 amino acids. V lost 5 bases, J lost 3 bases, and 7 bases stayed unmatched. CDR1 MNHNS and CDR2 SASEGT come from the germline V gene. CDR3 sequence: CASSLRQGLYEQYF. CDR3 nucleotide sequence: TGTGCCAGCAGTTTAAGACAGGGTCTCTACGAGCAGTACTTC.

The CDR3 is CASTPGGSGRYEQYF. In nucleotides, the CDR3 is TGTGCCAGCACTCCAGGTGGTAGCGGGAGATACGAGCAGTACTTC. The J gene is TRBJ2-7, the V gene TRBV28; TRBD2 matches 9 bases. CDR1 and CDR2 (germline): MDHEN, SYDVKM. Trimming at V came to 7 bases and at J to 4 bases, leaving 11 bases not matched to a gene. The CDR3 runs 15 residues.

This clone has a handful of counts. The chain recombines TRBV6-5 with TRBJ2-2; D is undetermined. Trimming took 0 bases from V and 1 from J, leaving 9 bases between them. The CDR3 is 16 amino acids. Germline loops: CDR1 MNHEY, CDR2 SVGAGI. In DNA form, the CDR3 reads TGTGCCAGCAGTTACTCGATTCGGTTGAACACCGGGGAGCTGTTTTTT. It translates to CASSYSIRLNTGELFF.

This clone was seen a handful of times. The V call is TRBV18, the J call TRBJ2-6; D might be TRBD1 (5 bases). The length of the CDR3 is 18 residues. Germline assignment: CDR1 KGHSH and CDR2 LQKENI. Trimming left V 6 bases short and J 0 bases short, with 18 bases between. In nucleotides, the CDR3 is TGTGCCAGCTCCCCAAGAGAAGGGGTGAACTCTGGGGCCAACGTCCTGACTTTC. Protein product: CASSPREGVNSGANVLTF.